This T cell receptor beta chain came from a study of cytomegalovirus exposure and HLA in healthy donors. Study in general: Among about 179 million T cells, an earlier analysis found 95 million to 140 million unique TCR beta sequences.

The V segment lost 5 bases and the J segment 7 bases; nucleotides outside the gene matches: 11. This CDR3 contains 15 residues. Germline CDR1 and CDR2: SGHTA and FQGTGA. The PCR used 60 Vbeta and 13 Jbeta primers. Original handling: Approximately 73 million unique TCR beta chains, 9 million to 14 million shared, were counted in a later analysis. Sequenced by immunoSEQ multiplex PCR; TCRdb stores in-frame clones only, minus some. V, J and clone size are those of that table, while D and trimming were read from the DNA. The sample yields about 69,000 clones, 65% to 70% seen once. This sequence was found in a woman aged 25 to 45 in good health and CMV-seronegative. Sequencing was performed on PBMCs. The genes are TRBV7-3 and TRBJ2-7; 10 positions match TRBD2. The CDR3 bases are TGTGCCAGCAGCCTTAGCGGGGGGCCTCTTGAGGAGCAGTACTTC. Amino acids: CASSLSGGPLEEQYF.